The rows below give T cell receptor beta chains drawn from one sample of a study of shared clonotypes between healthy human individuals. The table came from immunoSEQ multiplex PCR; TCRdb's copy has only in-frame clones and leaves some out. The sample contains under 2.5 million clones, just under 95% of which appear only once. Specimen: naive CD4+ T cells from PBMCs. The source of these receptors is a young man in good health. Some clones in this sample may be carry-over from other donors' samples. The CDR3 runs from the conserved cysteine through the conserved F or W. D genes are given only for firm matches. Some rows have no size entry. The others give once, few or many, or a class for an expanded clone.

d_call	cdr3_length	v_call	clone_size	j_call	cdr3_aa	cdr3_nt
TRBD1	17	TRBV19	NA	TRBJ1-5	CASRPLQGKERGQPQHF	TGTGCCAGTAGACCTTTACAGGGGAAGGAGAGGGGTCAGCCCCAGCATTTT
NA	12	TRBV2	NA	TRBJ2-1	CASSGDYNEQFF	TGTGCCAGCAGTGGGGACTACAATGAGCAGTTCTTC
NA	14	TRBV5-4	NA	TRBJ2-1	CASSLGGPSNEQFF	TGTGCCAGCAGCTTAGGCGGGCCTAGCAATGAGCAGTTCTTC
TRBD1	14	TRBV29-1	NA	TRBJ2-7	CSVVGSGGGYEQYF	TGCAGCGTTGTAGGGTCAGGGGGTGGATACGAGCAGTACTTC
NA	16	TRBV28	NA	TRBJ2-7	CASTLGVGGRTYEQYF	TGTGCCAGCACCTTGGGGGTGGGGGGGCGCACCTACGAGCAGTACTTC
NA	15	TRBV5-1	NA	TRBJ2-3	CASSSPGGVGDTQYF	TGCGCCAGCAGCTCCCCCGGCGGGGTGGGAGATACGCAGTATTTT
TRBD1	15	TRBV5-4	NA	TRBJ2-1	CASSPRRGIYNEQFF	TGTGCCAGCAGCCCTCGCAGGGGGATATACAATGAGCAGTTCTTC
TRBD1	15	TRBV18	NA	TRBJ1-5	CASSPDRASNQPQHF	TGTGCCAGCTCACCCGACAGGGCCAGCAATCAGCCCCAGCATTTT
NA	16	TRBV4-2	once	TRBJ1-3	CASSSRGANSGNTIYF	TGTGCCAGCAGCTCCCGGGGGGCTAACTCTGGAAACACCATATATTTT
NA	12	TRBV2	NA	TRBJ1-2	CASSGGGRGYTF	TGTGCCAGCAGTGGGGGGGGTCGTGGCTACACCTTC
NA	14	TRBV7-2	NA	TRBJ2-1	CASSVATGRNEQFF	TGTGCCAGCAGCGTAGCTACTGGACGGAATGAGCAGTTCTTC
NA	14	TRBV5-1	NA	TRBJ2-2	CASSLGNGAGELFF	TGCGCCAGCAGCTTGGGCAATGGGGCCGGGGAGCTGTTTTTT
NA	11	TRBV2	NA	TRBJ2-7	CASSLSYEQYF	TGTGCCAGCAGCCTCTCCTACGAGCAGTACTTC
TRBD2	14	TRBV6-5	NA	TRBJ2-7	CASRQTSGSYEQYF	TGTGCCAGCCGACAGACTAGCGGCTCCTACGAGCAGTACTTC
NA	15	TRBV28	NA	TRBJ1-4	CASSFSRTVNEKLFF	TGTGCCAGCAGTTTTTCACGGACAGTAAATGAAAAACTGTTTTTT